This T cell receptor (beta chain) was identified in a study of PD-L1 blockade in urothelial cancer. V shed 4 bases and J shed 2 bases, with 15 bases lying between them. In germline, CDR1 is LNHDA, CDR2 SQIVND (reference sequence). The CDR3 runs to 17 residues. Repertoires were generated with immunoSEQ multiplex PCR, while TCRdb's copy carries only in-frame clones and drops some. The sample lists 90,000 to 120,000 clones; about 85% were seen once. The sequence was obtained from a man aged 45-65 years with urothelial cancer. This chain joins TRBV19 and TRBJ2-6; tentatively, D is TRBD1 (6 bases). The sequencing here drew on PBMCs, taken around atezolizumab (anti-PD-L1) treatment. CDR3 nucleotides: TGTGCCAGTAGTACGCCTCCAGGGGAACCTGGGGCCAACGTCCTGACTTTC. Its translation: CASSTPPGEPGANVLTF.